A single sample gave rise to the 13 T cell receptor beta chains below, sequenced in a study of OX40 agonist ivuxolimab in advanced cancers. Data came from immunoSEQ multiplex PCR; TCRdb stores just in-frame clones and leaves some out. The sample includes approximately 56,000 clones, 81% of them seen just once. This sample comprised CD4+ or CD8+ T cells sorted from blood, obtained in a trial of the OX40 agonist ivuxolimab. Receptors were obtained from an adult with an advanced solid tumor such as melanoma, head and neck, liver or kidney cancer.

This sequence joins TRBV2 and TRBJ1-5; the match to TRBD1 covers 7 bases. The CDR3 sequence is 14 residues long. The ends lost 5 bases at V and 7 bases at J; junction bases unmatched: 8. Looked up from germline, CDR1 is SNHLY and CDR2 is FYNNEI. The CDR3 region is CASSIGQAPQPQHF. As DNA, the CDR3 is TGTGCCAGCAGTATCGGACAGGCCCCCCAGCCCCAGCATTTT.

The gene calls are TRBV5-1 and TRBJ1-5; TRBD1 matches at 7 bases. CDR1 is SGHRS, CDR2 YFSETQ, per germline. After removal of 0 bases from V and 0 bases from J, the junction contained 0 bases not matched to a gene. This CDR3 is built from 15 residues. The CDR3 DNA sequence: TGCGCCAGCAGCTTGGGGGACAGTAGCAATCAGCCCCAGCATTTT. It is translated as CASSLGDSSNQPQHF.

The chain uses TRBV28 and TRBJ2-5; TRBD2 is a possible D gene (5 bases). The CDR3 has 11 residues. V shed 4 bases and J shed 7 bases, with 7 bases lying between them. The germline V gene has CDR1 MDHEN and CDR2 SYDVKM. CDR3 bases: TGTGCCAGCAGTTCAGAGGGGACCCAGTACTTC. This sequence encodes CASSSEGTQYF.

The chain couples TRBV10-2 to TRBJ2-7; no firm D call. The CDR3 sequence is 12 residues long. Trimming removed 10 bases at V and 4 bases at J, with 14 bases between. Germline V CDR1 and CDR2: WSHSY, SAAADI. CDR3 protein: CATGMERYEQYF. For the CDR3, the DNA is TGCGCCACCGGAATGGAAAGGTACGAGCAGTACTTC.

The V gene is TRBV5-1, the J gene TRBJ2-7; the match to TRBD1 covers 10 bases. The CDR3 length is 15 residues. Germline V gene data show CDR1 as SGHRS and CDR2 as YFSETQ. Unmatched junction bases numbered 8, after V lost 4 bases and J lost 4 bases. The CDR3 reads CASSPRQGALYEQYF. CDR3 nucleotide sequence: TGCGCCAGCAGCCCGAGACAGGGGGCGCTTTACGAGCAGTACTTC. Combining the CDR3 with reference TRBV5-1 and TRBJ2-7 gives the whole variable domain KAGVTQTPRYLIKTRGQQVTLSCSPISGHRSVSWYQQTPGQGLQFLFEYFSETQRNKGNFPGRFSGRQFSNSRSEMNVSTLELGDSALYLCASSPRQGALYEQYFGPGTRLTVT.

This rearrangement joins TRBV7-6 to TRBJ1-1; TRBD1 is a possible D gene (6 bases). V was clipped by 9 bases and J by 2 bases, with 16 bases between them. The CDR3 has 14 amino acids. From germline, CDR1 is SGHVS and CDR2 FNYEAQ. The CDR3 loop reads CASSPTGLNTEAFF. The CDR3 nucleotides are TGTGCCAGTTCACCGACAGGTCTCAACACTGAAGCTTTCTTT. The complete variable domain, with remaining parts taken from reference TRBV7-6 and TRBJ1-1, reads GAGVSQSPRYKVTKRGQDVALRCDPISGHVSLYWYRQALGQGPEFLTYFNYEAQQDKSGLPNDRFSAERPEGSISTLTIQRTEQRDSAMYRCASSPTGLNTEAFFGQGTRLTVV.

In this sample, this clone turned up a few times. The J gene is TRBJ2-3, the V gene TRBV27; 7 nucleotides match TRBD1. The CDR3 has 15 residues. In germline, CDR1 is MNHEY, CDR2 SMNVEV (reference sequence). Germline trimming cut 7 bases from V and 0 bases from J; bases unmatched to any gene: 7. The CDR3 reads CASTGQTTSTDTQYF. The CDR3 nucleotides are TGTGCCAGCACGGGACAGACTACTAGCACAGATACGCAGTATTTT.

The chain is built from TRBV19 and TRBJ1-5, with D unresolved. The CDR3 consists of 15 residues. Trimming removed 6 bases from V and 3 bases from J, with 15 bases in between. The germline CDR1 and CDR2 sequences are LNHDA and SQIVND (reference sequence). CDR3 residues: CASSQNREPNQPQHF. The CDR3 bases are TGTGCCAGTAGCCAGAATAGGGAGCCCAATCAGCCCCAGCATTTT.

The rearrangement links TRBV2 to TRBJ1-6; D is ambiguous. The CDR3 spans 16 residues. The ends were cut back, 4 bases at V and 0 bases at J, with 10 bases in the middle. From germline, CDR1 is SNHLY and CDR2 FYNNEI. CDR3 sequence (DNA): TGTGCCAGCAGTGTGGGGTTAAGCTCCTATAATTCACCCCTCCACTTT. Its translation is CASSVGLSSYNSPLHF.

The chain uses TRBV5-1 and TRBJ1-2; 8 nucleotides align to TRBD1. The CDR3 has 15 residues. Germline V gene data show CDR1 as SGHRS and CDR2 as YFSETQ. Trimming at V came to 4 bases and at J to 0 bases, leaving 5 bases not matched to a gene. The CDR3 spells CASSTGTGANYGYTF. CDR3 in DNA: TGCGCCAGCAGCACCGGGACAGGTGCTAACTATGGCTACACCTTC.

V is TRBV11-2 and J is TRBJ2-5; the match to TRBD2 covers 9 bases. The CDR3 sequence is 17 residues long. CDR1 and CDR2 from the germline V gene are SGHAT and FQNNGV. Losses at the gene ends were 3 bases for V and 5 bases for J; bases not matched to a gene: 13. The CDR3: CASSLFASGEPGETQYF. DNA for the CDR3: TGTGCCAGCAGCTTGTTTGCTAGCGGGGAACCGGGGGAGACCCAGTACTTC.

V usage is TRBV4-1 and J usage is TRBJ2-3; D possibly matches TRBD1 or TRBD2 (7 bases each). CDR3 length: 17 amino acids. Trimming pared 4 bases from V and 0 bases from J, leaving 17 bases between. In germline, CDR1 is MGHRA, CDR2 YSYEKL. Written as DNA, the CDR3 is TGCGCCAGCAGCCGAGCAGGGGGGGGGCCAAGCACAGATACGCAGTATTTT. As protein: CASSRAGGGPSTDTQYF.

The rearrangement joins TRBV7-7 to TRBJ2-5, with D possibly called TRBD1 or TRBD2 (7 bases each). CDR1 is SSHAT, CDR2 FNYEAQ, per germline (reference sequence). Trimming took 2 bases from V and 3 from J, leaving 10 bases between them. The CDR3 loop spans 14 amino acids. This chain's CDR3 is CASSLQGGEETQYF. For the CDR3, the DNA is TGTGCCAGCAGCTTACAGGGGGGGGAAGAGACCCAGTACTTC.